This T cell receptor beta chain is drawn from a study of blood T cells in healthy people across ages (dated by TCRdb to about 2015). At the level of the whole study: In model experiments, roughly one uniquely barcoded TCR beta cDNA molecule per two T cells was captured by template switching. Age-related changes in TCR beta repertoire diversity were measured in the study by deep sequencing normalized with unique cDNA molecular identifiers. The donors were divided into four age groups: young (average around 16 years), middle-aged (approximately 41), aged (approximately 62) and long-lived (roughly 82). To avoid experimental bias, donors of different ages were randomly spread across the sequencing lanes. Two additional independent replicas of 1 million unique cDNA reads from the same blood draw were analyzed for two donors (one aged 18 to 30 and one aged 80 or older).

The donors were some 36 Caucasian individuals from Russia, aged roughly 6 to 95 years, who were systemically healthy. Around 10 milliliters of peripheral blood were collected from each donor into EDTA-treated Vacutainer tubes. Ficoll-Paque density-gradient centrifugation was used to isolate PBMCs, with at least 6.5 million obtained per sample. Trizol reagent was used to extract total RNA from the PBMCs, yielding at least 6 micrograms per sample. Naive CD45RAhigh/CD27high T cell percentages were measured by flow cytometry on a PBMC aliquot from every donor. Points on this clonotype: No antigen is known for it. Base qualities are not at hand, and no much larger clone is one base apart.

Library method: 5' RACE. The sequencer listed for this sample is Illumina HiSeq 2500. A second about 6 to 11 cycle PCR used a sample-barcoded 5' primer and a J-beta primer mix. A unique molecular identifier was introduced onto each TCR beta cDNA molecule by a template-switch 5' adaptor carrying 12 random nucleotides. Each sample yielded at least 2.5 million CDR3-containing paired-end reads. The Mint cDNA synthesis kit, primed by a TRBC-specific oligonucleotide, was used to synthesize first-strand cDNA from all RNA. All cDNA was treated with uracil-DNA glycosylase and then went through a first 18-cycle PCR with the universal primers M1SS and BC2_uni_R. The study's processing was this. For normalization, 1 million high-quality reads, each with a distinct molecular identifier, were randomly selected from each sample. Reads with shared molecular identifiers were discarded instead of being binned into consensus sequences. MiTCR, run with a Q25 quality threshold and the strictest error-elimination algorithm, handled CDR3 identification, clonotype clustering and error correction. A nonparametric unseen species model with Euler transformation was used to estimate a lower bound on total TCR beta diversity. The public reads were reprocessed in TCRdb via fastp at Q25 and MiXCR, keeping in-frame beta chains. CDR3 protein sequences are deduplicated, and each keeps its most common genes and DNA. None of the V and J calls come from the authors' own analysis; TCRdb made them. The sample table records under 800,000 distinct CDR3 sequences; roughly 45% of these occur just once. The top ten constitute around a fifth of the sample.

The CDR3, from cysteine to phenylalanine, totals 13 residues. Only the CDR3 portion is preserved as DNA: 39 bases, with reading frame beginning at the first base. V is shortened by 0 bases, J by 12 bases, and the region joining them spans 12 bases. CDR1 and CDR2 (SEHNR, FQNEAQ) derive from the germline V gene (reference sequence). Study-wide findings and limitations: Because donor CMV infection status was unknown, age-related changes in expanded clonotypes were potentially confounded. Estimates of total diversity from one million sequenced T cells were regarded as lower bounds and underestimates. A strong correlation was found between observed TCR beta diversity and the percentage of naive T cells measured by flow cytometry. Conclusive comparison of naive and antigen-experienced compartments was prevented by the profiling of bulk unsorted PBMCs. Compared with the aged group, more naive CD4+ T cells, fewer expanded clones and increased TCR diversity were shown by the long-lived group, suggesting age selection. Observed TCR beta diversity per million T cells fell roughly linearly with age, and a significant reduction was already apparent by age roughly 40.

Sequencing was carried out using blood. The receptor was derived from a woman aged 55-69 years in good health. The rearrangement combines TRBV7-9 with TRBJ2-1; no D gene can be assigned with confidence. At the DNA level, the sequence is TGTGCCAGCAGCTTAGCGCAACCGTGCGTGCAGTTCTTC. Its amino acids are CASSLAQPCVQFF.